The entry below gives a single T cell receptor (beta chain) sequence along with its context. Germline and junction disagree at one end, which may indicate a read error. The record originates from a study of T-cell reconstitution after alpha-beta-depleted transplantation in children. Preparation of the TCRbeta library involved a method that used unique molecular identifiers. TCRdb called the PCR reads again in MiXCR, with one record for every CDR3 protein. The sample holds roughly 570,000 distinct CDR3 sequences; about a quarter are singletons and the top ten take under 45%. The TCR was taken from a boy in the first two years of life with Wiskott-Aldrich syndrome, due to receive a stem cell transplant. Sequences were derived from PBMCs, sampled before TCRalphabeta/CD19-depleted stem cell transplant.

The CDR3 nucleotides read TGCGCCAGCAGCCCAGGGGGGGAACTGTTCTCCTACAATGACCAGTTCTTC. This sequence encodes CASSPGGELFSYNDQFF. The J gene is TRBJ2-1, the V gene TRBV5-1, with D possibly being TRBD1 or TRBD2 (7 bases each). The germline gives CDR1 SGHRS, CDR2 YFSETQ. The CDR3 consists of 17 residues.